One and the same sample provided the 5 T cell receptor beta chains below, sequenced in a study of CD8+CD57+ T cells in acquired aplastic anemia. Previously, flow cytometry had revealed CD8+CD57+ cell expansion in the patients chosen for sequencing. Profiling that covered TCR beta VDJ and CDR3 relied on genomic DNA as its template. TCRdb ran MiXCR on the reads and lists one entry per CDR3 protein. The sample contains 250,000 or so distinct CDR3 sequences, around 45% of which appear only once. What was sequenced was sorted CD4+, CD8+, or CD8+CD57+ T cells (not recorded which) from PBMCs. The receptors were gathered from a human donor with aplastic anemia.

This clonotype has at least ten counts. The chain combines TRBV6-5 with TRBJ1-5; TRBD1 might be the D (6 bases). V was pared by 0 bases and J by 9 bases, with 12 bases between. The CDR3 contains 14 residues. Germline values: CDR1 MNHEY, CDR2 SVGAGI. CDR3 bases: TGTGCCAGCAGTTACTCGAGGGGGAAACGGCCCCAGCATTTT. Its protein is CASSYSRGKRPQHF.

V is TRBV28 and J is TRBJ2-6; D could derive from TRBD1 or TRBD2 (6 bases each). The CDR3 has 17 residues. Trimming stripped 1 base from V and 2 bases from J, with 12 bases between. Germline V gene sequence: CDR1 MDHEN, CDR2 SYDVKM. Here the CDR3 reads CASSLSGGSPGANVLTF. The CDR3 bases are TGTGCCAGCAGTTTATCCGGGGGCTCACCTGGGGCCAACGTCCTGACTTTC.

This clonotype was counted a few times. The chain links TRBV27 to TRBJ2-1; TRBD2 matches at 9 bases. This CDR3 region has 13 residues. Germline V gives CDR1 MNHEY, CDR2 SMNVEV (reference sequence). The V gene end was trimmed by 2 bases and the J gene end by 9 bases; junction bases not matched to a gene: 2. CDR3 nucleotide sequence: TGTGCCAGCAGTTTAGCGGGAGGGGGTGAGCAGTTCTTC. Protein: CASSLAGGGEQFF.

This sequence joins TRBV3-1 and TRBJ2-7, with D perhaps TRBD1 (6 bases). Germline V lookup: CDR1 LGHDT, CDR2 YNNKEL (reference sequence). The V and J ends lost 8 bases and 3 bases respectively, with 17 bases between them. This CDR3 spans 14 amino acids. CDR3 protein: CASGSVGQYYEQYF. For the CDR3, the DNA is TGTGCCAGCGGGTCCGTGGGACAATACTACGAGCAGTACTTC.

This clonotype was picked up many times. The chain combines TRBV15 with TRBJ2-2; 8 bases fit TRBD1. The V gene's germline CDR1 is LNHNV and CDR2 YYDKDF (reference sequence). CDR3 size: 15 residues. Unmatched junction bases numbered 10, after V lost 8 bases and J lost 5 bases. The CDR3 DNA is TGTGCCACCGTACAGGGGGACAGCCCTACCGGGGAGCTGTTTTTT. This encodes CATVQGDSPTGELFF. Drawing the rest from reference TRBV15 and TRBJ2-2, the complete variable domain is DAMVIQNPRYQVTQFGKPVTLSCSQTLNHNVMYWYQQKSSQAPKLLFHYYDKDFNNEADTPDNFQSRRPNTSFCFLDIRSPGLGDTAMYLCATVQGDSPTGELFFGEGSRLTVL.